These T cell receptor beta chains were read from a single sample in a study of cytomegalovirus exposure and HLA in healthy donors. This table comes from immunoSEQ multiplex PCR, and its TCRdb copy is limited to in-frame clones, with some not included. The sample lists fewer than 70,000 clones, under 85% seen once, with 5.4% in the top ten. Sample: PBMCs. These receptors all stem from a man aged 50 or older in good health and CMV-seronegative. CDR3s include the opening cysteine and the closing phenylalanine or tryptophan. The D gene is left open where the match is weak.

d_gene: TRBD2
v_gene: TRBV18
j_gene: TRBJ2-5
CDR3aa: CASSPISGGAQETQYF

d_gene: -
v_gene: TRBV27
j_gene: TRBJ2-7
CDR3aa: CASSSRNLRPYYEQYF

d_gene: -
v_gene: TRBV12-5
j_gene: TRBJ2-3
CDR3aa: CASGSLSGADTQYF

d_gene: TRBD1
v_gene: TRBV6-5
j_gene: TRBJ2-7
CDR3aa: CASRGQGYEQYF

d_gene: TRBD1
v_gene: TRBV19
j_gene: TRBJ1-1
CDR3aa: CASSRLDRVNTEAFF

d_gene: -
v_gene: TRBV18
j_gene: TRBJ2-1
CDR3aa: CASSPIDNEQFF

d_gene: TRBD1
v_gene: TRBV4-2
j_gene: TRBJ1-2
CDR3aa: CASKRTGDTHGYTF

d_gene: TRBD2
v_gene: TRBV7-9
j_gene: TRBJ2-3
CDR3aa: CSSSLDLAGVTDTQYF

d_gene: TRBD1
v_gene: TRBV6-1
j_gene: TRBJ2-1
CDR3aa: CASSGRDRGTYNEQFF

d_gene: TRBD1
v_gene: TRBV6-5
j_gene: TRBJ1-2
CDR3aa: CASRYRGLWYGYTF

d_gene: -
v_gene: TRBV7-9
j_gene: TRBJ1-4
CDR3aa: CSSSSGGGSATNEKLFF

d_gene: -
v_gene: TRBV10-1
j_gene: TRBJ1-6
CDR3aa: CASRQDVNSPLHF

d_gene: TRBD1
v_gene: TRBV5-6
j_gene: TRBJ1-2
CDR3aa: CASRPEDRVYGYTF

d_gene: -
v_gene: TRBV10-3
j_gene: TRBJ1-1
CDR3aa: CAGRGWDTEAFF

d_gene: TRBD2
v_gene: TRBV9
j_gene: TRBJ2-1
CDR3aa: CASSSGTSGRNEQFF

d_gene: TRBD2
v_gene: TRBV7-9
j_gene: TRBJ2-5
CDR3aa: CASSFIGGSQETQYF

d_gene: -
v_gene: TRBV12-2
j_gene: TRBJ2-7
CDR3aa: CASRLGFGDFFPYEQYF

d_gene: TRBD1
v_gene: TRBV4-2
j_gene: TRBJ2-6
CDR3aa: CASSQETGGSGANVLTF

d_gene: TRBD2
v_gene: TRBV7-9
j_gene: TRBJ2-5
CDR3aa: CASSFGSGDAETQYF

d_gene: TRBD1
v_gene: TRBV9
j_gene: TRBJ1-4
CDR3aa: CASSGTGRNEKLFF

d_gene: -
v_gene: TRBV19
j_gene: TRBJ1-2
CDR3aa: CASSISGAYGYTF

d_gene: -
v_gene: TRBV6-6
j_gene: TRBJ1-1
CDR3aa: CASSYEAGTEAFF

d_gene: TRBD1
v_gene: TRBV7-9
j_gene: TRBJ2-7
CDR3aa: CASSFDRGVGEQYF

d_gene: TRBD1
v_gene: TRBV5-6
j_gene: TRBJ2-1
CDR3aa: CASSWTGNEQFF

d_gene: -
v_gene: TRBV6-5
j_gene: TRBJ1-1
CDR3aa: CASTTNTEAFF

d_gene: -
v_gene: TRBV1
j_gene: TRBJ2-5
CDR3aa: CTSSSRSGGYQETQYF

d_gene: -
v_gene: TRBV6-5
j_gene: TRBJ2-1
CDR3aa: CASSGLQGNEQFF

d_gene: TRBD2
v_gene: TRBV9
j_gene: TRBJ2-7
CDR3aa: CASSFSGGSDYEQYF

d_gene: -
v_gene: TRBV28
j_gene: TRBJ2-5
CDR3aa: CASDSAKMTQYF

d_gene: -
v_gene: TRBV30
j_gene: TRBJ1-2
CDR3aa: CAWSVRGKDYGYTF

d_gene: TRBD1
v_gene: TRBV11-3
j_gene: TRBJ1-1
CDR3aa: CASSLGFGGQGGTEAFF

d_gene: TRBD2
v_gene: TRBV2
j_gene: TRBJ2-2
CDR3aa: CASRDGRSSGANTGELFF

d_gene: -
v_gene: TRBV19
j_gene: TRBJ1-1
CDR3aa: CASIHIGGFGAFF

d_gene: -
v_gene: TRBV14
j_gene: TRBJ2-3
CDR3aa: CASSQDWPSTDTQYF